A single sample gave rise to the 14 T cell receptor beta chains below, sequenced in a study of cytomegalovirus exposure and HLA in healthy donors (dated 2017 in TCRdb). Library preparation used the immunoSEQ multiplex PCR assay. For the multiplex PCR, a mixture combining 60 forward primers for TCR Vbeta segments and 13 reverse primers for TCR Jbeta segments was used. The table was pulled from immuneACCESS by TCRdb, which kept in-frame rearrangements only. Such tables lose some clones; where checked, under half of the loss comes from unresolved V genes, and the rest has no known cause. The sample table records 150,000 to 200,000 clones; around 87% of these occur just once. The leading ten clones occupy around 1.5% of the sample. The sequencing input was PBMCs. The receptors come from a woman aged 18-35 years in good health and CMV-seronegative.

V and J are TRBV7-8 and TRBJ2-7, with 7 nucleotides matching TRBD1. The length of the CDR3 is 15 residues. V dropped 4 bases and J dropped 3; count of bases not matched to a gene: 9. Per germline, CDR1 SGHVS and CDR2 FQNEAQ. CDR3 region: CASSYRDRVSYEQYF. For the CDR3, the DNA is TGTGCCAGCAGCTACCGAGACAGGGTCAGCTACGAGCAGTACTTC.

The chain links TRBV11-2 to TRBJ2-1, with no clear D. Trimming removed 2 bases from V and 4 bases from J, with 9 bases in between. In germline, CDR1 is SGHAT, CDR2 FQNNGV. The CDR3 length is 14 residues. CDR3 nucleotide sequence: TGTGCCAGCAGCTTAATGAGCGATTACAATGAGCAGTTCTTC. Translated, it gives CASSLMSDYNEQFF.

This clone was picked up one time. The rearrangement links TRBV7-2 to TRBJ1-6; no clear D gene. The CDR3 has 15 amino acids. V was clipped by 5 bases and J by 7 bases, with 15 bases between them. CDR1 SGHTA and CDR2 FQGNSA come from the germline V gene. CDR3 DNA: TGTGCCAGCAGCCCCGACACCCCGAGCAATTCACCCCTCCACTTT. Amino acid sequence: CASSPDTPSNSPLHF.

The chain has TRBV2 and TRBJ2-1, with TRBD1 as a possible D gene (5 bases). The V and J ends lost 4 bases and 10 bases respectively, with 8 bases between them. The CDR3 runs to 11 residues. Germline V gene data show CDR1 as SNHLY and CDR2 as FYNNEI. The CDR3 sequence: CASSGGREQFF. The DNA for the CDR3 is TGTGCCAGCAGTGGGGGCCGCGAGCAGTTCTTC.

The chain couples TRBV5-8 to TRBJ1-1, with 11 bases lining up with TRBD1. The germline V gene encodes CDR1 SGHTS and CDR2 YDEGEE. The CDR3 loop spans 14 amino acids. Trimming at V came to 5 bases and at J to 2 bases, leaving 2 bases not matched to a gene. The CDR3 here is CASRDRGLNTEAFF. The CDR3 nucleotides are TGTGCCAGCAGGGACAGGGGGCTAAACACTGAAGCTTTCTTT.

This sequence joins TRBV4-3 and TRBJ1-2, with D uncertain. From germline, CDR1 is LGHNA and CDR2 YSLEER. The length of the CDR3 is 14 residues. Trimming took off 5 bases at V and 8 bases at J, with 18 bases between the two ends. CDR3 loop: CASSFLERAGGYTF. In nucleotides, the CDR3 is TGCGCCAGCAGCTTCCTCGAAAGGGCGGGAGGCTACACCTTC.

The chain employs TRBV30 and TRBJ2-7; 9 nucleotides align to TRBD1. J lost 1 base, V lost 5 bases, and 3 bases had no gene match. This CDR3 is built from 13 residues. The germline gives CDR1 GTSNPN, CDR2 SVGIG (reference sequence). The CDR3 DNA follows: TGTGCCTGGGGGACAGGGAGGTCCTACGAGCAGTACTTC. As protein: CAWGTGRSYEQYF.

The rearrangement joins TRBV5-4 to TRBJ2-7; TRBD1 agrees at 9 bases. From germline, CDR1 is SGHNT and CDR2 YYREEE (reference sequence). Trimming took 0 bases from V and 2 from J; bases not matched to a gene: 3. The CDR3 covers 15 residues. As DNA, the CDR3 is TGTGCCAGCAGCTTGGGGGGACAGGGTCCCTACGAGCAGTACTTC. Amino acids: CASSLGGQGPYEQYF.

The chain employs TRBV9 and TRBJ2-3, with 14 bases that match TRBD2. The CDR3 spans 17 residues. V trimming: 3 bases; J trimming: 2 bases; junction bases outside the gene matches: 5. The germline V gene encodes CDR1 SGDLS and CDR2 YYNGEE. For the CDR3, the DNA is TGTGCCAGCAGCGCTGGGACTAGCGGGGGCCTCACAGATACGCAGTATTTT. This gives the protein CASSAGTSGGLTDTQYF.

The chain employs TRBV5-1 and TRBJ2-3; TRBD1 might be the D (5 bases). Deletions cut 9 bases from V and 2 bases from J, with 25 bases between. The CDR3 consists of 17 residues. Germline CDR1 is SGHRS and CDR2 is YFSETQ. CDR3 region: CATTNRGRGLFTDTQYF. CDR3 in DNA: TGCGCCACCACTAATAGGGGTAGGGGTCTCTTCACAGATACGCAGTATTTT.

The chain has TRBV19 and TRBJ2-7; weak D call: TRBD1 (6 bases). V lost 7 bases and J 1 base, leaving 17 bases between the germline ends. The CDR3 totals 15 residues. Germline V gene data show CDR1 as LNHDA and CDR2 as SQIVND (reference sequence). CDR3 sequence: CASTSGADSSYEQYF. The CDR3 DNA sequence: TGTGCCAGTACCTCTGGTGCGGACAGTTCCTACGAGCAGTACTTC.

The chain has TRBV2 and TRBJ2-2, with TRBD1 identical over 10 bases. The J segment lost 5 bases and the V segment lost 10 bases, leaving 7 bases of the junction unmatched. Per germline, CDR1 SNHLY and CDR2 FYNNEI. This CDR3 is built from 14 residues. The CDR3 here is CATRDRGGTGELFF. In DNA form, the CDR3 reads TGTGCCACCCGGGACAGGGGAGGAACCGGGGAGCTGTTTTTT.

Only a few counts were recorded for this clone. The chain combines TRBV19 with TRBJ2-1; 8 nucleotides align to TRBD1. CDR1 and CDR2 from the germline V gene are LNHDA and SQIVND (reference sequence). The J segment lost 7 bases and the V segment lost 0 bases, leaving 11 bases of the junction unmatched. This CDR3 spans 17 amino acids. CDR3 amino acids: CASSIDRQGALQNEQFF. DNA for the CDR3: TGTGCCAGTAGTATAGATCGGCAGGGGGCCCTACAGAATGAGCAGTTCTTC.

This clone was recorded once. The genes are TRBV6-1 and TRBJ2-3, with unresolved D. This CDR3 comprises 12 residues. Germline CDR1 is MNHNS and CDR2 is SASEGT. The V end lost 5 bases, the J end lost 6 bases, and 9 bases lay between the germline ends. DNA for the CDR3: TGTGCCAGCAGTATAGCAAGGGATACGCAGTATTTT. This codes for CASSIARDTQYF.